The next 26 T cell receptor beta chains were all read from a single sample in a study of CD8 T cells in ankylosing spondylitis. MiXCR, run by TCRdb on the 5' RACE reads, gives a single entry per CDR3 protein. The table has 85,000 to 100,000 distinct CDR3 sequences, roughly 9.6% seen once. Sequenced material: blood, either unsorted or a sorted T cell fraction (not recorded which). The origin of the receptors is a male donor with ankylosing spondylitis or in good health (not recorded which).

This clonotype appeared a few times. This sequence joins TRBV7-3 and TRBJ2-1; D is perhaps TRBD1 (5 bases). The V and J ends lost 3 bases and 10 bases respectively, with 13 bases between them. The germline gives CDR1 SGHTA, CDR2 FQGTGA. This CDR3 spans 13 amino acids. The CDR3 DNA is TGTGCCAGCAGCTTCGTAGGGGTCGGGGAGCAGTTCTTC. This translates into CASSFVGVGEQFF.

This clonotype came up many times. The CDR3 sequence is CSARDVPTGPRPEAFF. DNA for the CDR3: TGCAGTGCTAGAGACGTCCCGACAGGACCTCGACCTGAAGCTTTCTTT. The chain uses TRBV20-1 and TRBJ1-1; possible D gene TRBD1, 6 bases. V lost 0 bases to trimming and J lost 6 bases, with 20 bases between them. The CDR3 has 16 amino acids. Germline V gives CDR1 DFQATT, CDR2 SNEGSKA (reference sequence).

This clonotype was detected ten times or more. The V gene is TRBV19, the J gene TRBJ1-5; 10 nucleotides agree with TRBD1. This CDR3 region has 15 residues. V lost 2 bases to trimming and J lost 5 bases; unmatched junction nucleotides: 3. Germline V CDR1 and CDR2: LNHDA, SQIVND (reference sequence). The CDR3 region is CASSIWGTGDQPQHF. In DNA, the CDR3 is TGTGCCAGTAGTATATGGGGGACAGGGGATCAGCCCCAGCATTTT.

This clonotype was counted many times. CDR3 coding DNA: TGTGCCAGCAGCTTAGTCGGGTCTGACGAGCAGTACTTC. It specifies CASSLVGSDEQYF. The chain recombines TRBV11-3 with TRBJ2-7; D is unresolved. The CDR3 totals 13 residues. Trimming stripped 1 base from V and 5 bases from J, with 9 bases between. Germline V gives CDR1 SGHNT, CDR2 YENEEA.

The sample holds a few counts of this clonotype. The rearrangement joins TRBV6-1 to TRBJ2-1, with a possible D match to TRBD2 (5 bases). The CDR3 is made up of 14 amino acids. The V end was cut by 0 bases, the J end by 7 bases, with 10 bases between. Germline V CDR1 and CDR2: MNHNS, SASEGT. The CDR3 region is CASSEAGVVNEQFF. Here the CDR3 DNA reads TGTGCCAGCAGTGAAGCGGGAGTGGTGAATGAGCAGTTCTTC.

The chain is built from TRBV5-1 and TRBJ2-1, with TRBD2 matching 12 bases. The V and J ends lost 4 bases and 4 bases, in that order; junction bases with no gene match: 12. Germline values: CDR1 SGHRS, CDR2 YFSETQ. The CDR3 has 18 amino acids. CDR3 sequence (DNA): TGCGCCAGCAGCAACCGACTAGCGGGGGTCTCCCTTTACAATGAGCAGTTCTTC. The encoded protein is CASSNRLAGVSLYNEQFF.

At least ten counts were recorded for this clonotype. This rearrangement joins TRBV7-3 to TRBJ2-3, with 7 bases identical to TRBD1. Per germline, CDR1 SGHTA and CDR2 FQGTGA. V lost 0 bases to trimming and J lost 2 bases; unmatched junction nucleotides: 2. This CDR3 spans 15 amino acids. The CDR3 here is CASSLTGTVTDTQYF. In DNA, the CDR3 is TGTGCCAGCAGCTTAACAGGGACAGTCACAGATACGCAGTATTTT.

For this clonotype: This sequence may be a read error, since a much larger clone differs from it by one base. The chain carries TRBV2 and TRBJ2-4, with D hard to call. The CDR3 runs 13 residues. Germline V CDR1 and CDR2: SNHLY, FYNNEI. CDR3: CTSSEANWDIQYF. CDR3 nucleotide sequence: TGTACCAGCAGTGAAGCGAACTGGGACATTCAGTACTTC.

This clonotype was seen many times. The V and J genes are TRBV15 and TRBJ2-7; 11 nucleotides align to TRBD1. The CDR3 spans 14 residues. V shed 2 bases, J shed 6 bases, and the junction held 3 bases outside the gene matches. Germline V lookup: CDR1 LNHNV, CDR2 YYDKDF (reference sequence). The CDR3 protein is CATSRRGQGGEQYF. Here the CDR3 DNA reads TGTGCCACCAGCAGACGGGGACAGGGGGGCGAGCAGTACTTC.

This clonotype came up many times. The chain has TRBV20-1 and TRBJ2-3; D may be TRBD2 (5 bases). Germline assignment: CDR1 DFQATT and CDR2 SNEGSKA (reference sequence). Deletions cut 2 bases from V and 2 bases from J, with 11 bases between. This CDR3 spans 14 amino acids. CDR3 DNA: TGCAGTGCTAGAAGCGGCTTTGACACAGATACGCAGTATTTT. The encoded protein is CSARSGFDTDTQYF.

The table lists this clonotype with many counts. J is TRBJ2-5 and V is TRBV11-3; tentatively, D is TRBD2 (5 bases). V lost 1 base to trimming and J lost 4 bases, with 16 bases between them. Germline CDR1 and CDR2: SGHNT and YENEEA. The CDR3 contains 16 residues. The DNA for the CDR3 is TGTGCCAGCAGCTTAGGACTGACTCGGGATGGAGAGACCCAGTACTTC. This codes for CASSLGLTRDGETQYF. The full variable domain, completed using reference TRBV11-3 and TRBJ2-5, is EAGVVQSPRYKIIEKKQPVAFWCNPISGHNTLYWYLQNLGQGPELLIRYENEEAVDDSQLPKDRFSAERLKGVDSTLKIQPAELGDSAVYLCASSLGLTRDGETQYFGPGTRLLVL.

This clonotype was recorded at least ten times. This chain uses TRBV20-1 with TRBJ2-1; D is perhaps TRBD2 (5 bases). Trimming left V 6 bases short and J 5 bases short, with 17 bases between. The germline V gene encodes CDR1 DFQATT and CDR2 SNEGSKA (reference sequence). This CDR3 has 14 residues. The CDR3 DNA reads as TGCAGTGCAAGCACTAGTGACCGCAACAATGAGCAGTTCTTC. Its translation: CSASTSDRNNEQFF.

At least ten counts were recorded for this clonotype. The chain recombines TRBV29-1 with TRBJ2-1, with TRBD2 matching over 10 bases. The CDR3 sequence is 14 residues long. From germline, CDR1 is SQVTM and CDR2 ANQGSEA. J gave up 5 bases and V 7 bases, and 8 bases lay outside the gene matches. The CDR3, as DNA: TGCAGCGCCCCCGGGACTAGCGTGGACAATGAGCAGTTCTTC. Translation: CSAPGTSVDNEQFF.

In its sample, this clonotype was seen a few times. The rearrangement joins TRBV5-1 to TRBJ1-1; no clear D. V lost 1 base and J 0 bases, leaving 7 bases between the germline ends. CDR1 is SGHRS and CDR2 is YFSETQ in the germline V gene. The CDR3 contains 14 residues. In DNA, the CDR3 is TGCGCCAGCAGCTTGAGGTCCATGAACACTGAAGCTTTCTTT. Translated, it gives CASSLRSMNTEAFF.

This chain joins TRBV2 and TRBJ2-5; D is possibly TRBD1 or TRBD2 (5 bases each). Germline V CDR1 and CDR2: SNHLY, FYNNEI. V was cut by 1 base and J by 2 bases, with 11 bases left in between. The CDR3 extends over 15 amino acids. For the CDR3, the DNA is TGTGCCAGCAGTGAAGTCGGGGCCAAACAAGAGACCCAGTACTTC. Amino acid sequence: CASSEVGAKQETQYF.

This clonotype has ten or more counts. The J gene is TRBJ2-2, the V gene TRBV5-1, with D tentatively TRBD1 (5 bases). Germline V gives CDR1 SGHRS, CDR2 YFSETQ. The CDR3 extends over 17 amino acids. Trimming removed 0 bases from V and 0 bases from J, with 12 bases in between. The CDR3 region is CASSLGGAGPNTGELFF. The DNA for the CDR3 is TGCGCCAGCAGCTTGGGTGGTGCAGGGCCGAACACCGGGGAGCTGTTTTTT.

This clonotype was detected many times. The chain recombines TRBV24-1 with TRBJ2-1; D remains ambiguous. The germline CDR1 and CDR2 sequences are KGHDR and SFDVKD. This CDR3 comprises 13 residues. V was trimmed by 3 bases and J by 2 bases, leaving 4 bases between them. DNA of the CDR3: TGTGCCACCAGTGATAGCGCCTACAATGAGCAGTTCTTC. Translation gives CATSDSAYNEQFF.

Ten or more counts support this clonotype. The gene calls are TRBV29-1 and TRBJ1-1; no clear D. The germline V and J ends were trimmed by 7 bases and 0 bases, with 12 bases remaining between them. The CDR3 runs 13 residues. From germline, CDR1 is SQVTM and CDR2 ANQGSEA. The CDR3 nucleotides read TGCAGCGCTAAACCTGGGGTGAACACTGAAGCTTTCTTT. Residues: CSAKPGVNTEAFF.

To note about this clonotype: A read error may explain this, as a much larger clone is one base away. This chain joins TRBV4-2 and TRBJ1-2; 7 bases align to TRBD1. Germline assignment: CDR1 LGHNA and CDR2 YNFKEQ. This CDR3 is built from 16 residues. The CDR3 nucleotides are TGTGCCAGCAACCAAGATTTAGACAGGGAGAAGTATGGCTACACCTTC. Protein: CASNQDLDREKYGYTF.

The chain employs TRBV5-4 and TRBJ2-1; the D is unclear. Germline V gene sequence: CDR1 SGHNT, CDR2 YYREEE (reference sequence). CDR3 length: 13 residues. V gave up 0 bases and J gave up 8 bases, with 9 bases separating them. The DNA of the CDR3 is TGTGCCAGCAGCTTGGTGGGTTTGTATGAGCAGTTCTTC. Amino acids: CASSLVGLYEQFF.

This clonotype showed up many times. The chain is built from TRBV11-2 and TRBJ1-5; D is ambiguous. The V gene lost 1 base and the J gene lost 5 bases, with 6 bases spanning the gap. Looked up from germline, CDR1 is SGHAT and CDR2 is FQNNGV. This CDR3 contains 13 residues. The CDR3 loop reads CASSLGGDQPQHF. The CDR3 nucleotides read TGTGCCAGCAGCTTAGGCGGAGATCAGCCCCAGCATTTT.

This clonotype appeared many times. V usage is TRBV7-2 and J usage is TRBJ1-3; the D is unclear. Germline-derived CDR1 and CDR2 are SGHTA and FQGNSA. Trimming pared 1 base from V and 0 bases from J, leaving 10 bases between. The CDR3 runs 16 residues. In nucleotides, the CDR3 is TGTGCCAGCAGCTTAGGTTCCATCTTCTCTGGAAACACCATATATTTT. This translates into CASSLGSIFSGNTIYF.

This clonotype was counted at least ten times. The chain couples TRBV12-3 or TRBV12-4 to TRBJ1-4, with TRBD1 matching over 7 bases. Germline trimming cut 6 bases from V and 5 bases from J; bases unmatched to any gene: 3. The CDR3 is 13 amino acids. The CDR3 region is CASRGQPNEKLFF. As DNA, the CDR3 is TGTGCCAGCAGGGGACAGCCCAATGAAAAACTGTTTTTT.

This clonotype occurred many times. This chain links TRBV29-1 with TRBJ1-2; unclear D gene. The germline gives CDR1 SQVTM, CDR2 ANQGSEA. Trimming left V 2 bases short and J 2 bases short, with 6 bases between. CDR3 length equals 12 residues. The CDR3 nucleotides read TGCAGCGTTGAAAGCGGGAACTATGGCTACACCTTC. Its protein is CSVESGNYGYTF.

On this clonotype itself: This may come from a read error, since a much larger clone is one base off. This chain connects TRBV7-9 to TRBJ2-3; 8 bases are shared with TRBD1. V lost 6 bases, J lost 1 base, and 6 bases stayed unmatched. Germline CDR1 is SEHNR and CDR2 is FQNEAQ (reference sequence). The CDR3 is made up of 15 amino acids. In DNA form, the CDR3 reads TGTGCCAGCAGAAAACAGGGGGAAGGCACAGATACGCAGTATTTT. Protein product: CASRKQGEGTDTQYF.

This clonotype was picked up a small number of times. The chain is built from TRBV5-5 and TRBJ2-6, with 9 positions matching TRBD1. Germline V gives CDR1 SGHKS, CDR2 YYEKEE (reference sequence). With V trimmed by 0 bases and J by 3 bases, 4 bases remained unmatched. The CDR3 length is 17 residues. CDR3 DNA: TGTGCCAGCAGCTTGGACAGGGGGCCAAATGGGGCCAACGTCCTGACTTTC. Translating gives CASSLDRGPNGANVLTF. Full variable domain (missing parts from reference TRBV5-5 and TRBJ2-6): DAGVTQSPTHLIKTRGQQVTLRCSPISGHKSVSWYQQVLGQGPQFIFQYYEKEERGRGNFPDRFSARQFPNYSSELNVNALLLGDSALYLCASSLDRGPNGANVLTFGAGSRLTVL.